This TCR beta chain is from a study of T cells in Graves' hyperthyroidism and ophthalmopathy. This CDR3 is 16 amino acids long. Germline loops: CDR1 KGHDR, CDR2 SFDVKD. V was clipped by 0 bases and J by 8 bases, with 18 bases between them. What was amplified from RNA transcripts were TCR beta CDR3 regions. An initial round of RT-PCR targeting the TCR CDR3 relied on the HTBI primer set. TCRdb re-analysed the multiplex PCR reads in MiXCR, keeping a single row per CDR3 protein. The data contain hundreds of thousands of distinct CDR3 sequences, more than 15% of them singletons. J is TRBJ1-2 and V is TRBV24-1; possible D gene TRBD1, 5 bases. This sequence originates from a woman aged 18-29 years with Graves' ophthalmopathy. What was sequenced was blood. The CDR3: CATSDLRAPAGQGYTF. The CDR3 region has the DNA TGTGCCACCAGTGATTTGAGGGCCCCGGCAGGGCAAGGCTACACCTTC.